The following is a T cell receptor beta chain sequence with its context. This sample is drawn from a study of T cells after yellow fever vaccination. The CDR3 has 14 amino acids. Trimming left V 0 bases short and J 3 bases short, with 8 bases between. Germline V CDR1 and CDR2: ENHRY, SYGVKD. Via MiXCR, TCRdb re-called the 5' RACE reads, giving one row per CDR3 protein. The sample shows tens of thousands of distinct CDR3 sequences, about 7.7% of them seen only once. This specimen was CD8+ T cells sorted from PBMCs, taken on the day of the yellow fever booster vaccination. This clonotype originated in a man under 40 who received the YFV17D yellow fever vaccine. The chain recombines TRBV10-3 with TRBJ2-5; the D is unclear. The CDR3 DNA sequence: TGTGCCATCAGTGAGTCAAACAGAAAAGAGACCCAGTACTTC. Protein product: CAISESNRKETQYF.